A selection of T cell receptor beta chains follows, all from one sample in a study of T cell changes during pregnancy in multiple sclerosis. Sequenced by immunoSEQ multiplex PCR; TCRdb stores in-frame clones only, minus some. The table lists about 42,000 clones, around 92% of them singletons, with roughly 0.5% in the top ten. The sample here was CD4+ T cells from peripheral blood mononuclear cells, taken in the second trimester of pregnancy. Receptors originate from a female donor in good health, enrolled as a control in a pregnancy study. The CDR3 runs from the conserved cysteine through the conserved F or W. The size entry is marked missing in some rows and otherwise reads once, few, many or a size class.

cdr3_aa v_call clone_size j_call cdr3_length
CASRLQGAETQYF TRBV19 - TRBJ2-5 13
CASSGGQGDYGYTF TRBV5-1 - TRBJ1-2 14
CASSLGHGTYEQYF TRBV13 once TRBJ2-7 14
CATSEGGNRYGYTF TRBV15 few TRBJ1-2 14
CASSLGQSSGANVLTF TRBV7-2 - TRBJ2-6 16
CASRGQGSNEQFF TRBV2 few TRBJ2-1 13
CASSSRANTGELFF TRBV6-1 - TRBJ2-2 14
CASSPGYGYTF TRBV6-1 - TRBJ1-2 11
CASRVLAGEQFF TRBV5-4 - TRBJ2-1 12
CASSTARTGWEPQHF TRBV6-5 - TRBJ1-5 15
CASRRGGTEAFF TRBV6-4 - TRBJ1-1 12
CASSLGLAGSTDTQYF TRBV5-8 - TRBJ2-3 16
CASSYSALVPSYEQYF TRBV6-5 - TRBJ2-7 16
CASREHRSSYEQYF TRBV6-5 - - 14
CASSQGQTKVNEKLFF TRBV4-2 - TRBJ1-4 16
CAKQSLAGRGSSYNEQFF TRBV11-2 - TRBJ2-1 18
CASSKTGATNEKLFF TRBV19 - TRBJ1-4 15
CASSPGTGLVTQYF TRBV18 - TRBJ2-5 14
CASSTRAEAFF TRBV6-5 - TRBJ1-1 11
CASSLYPSGGALRGNEQFF TRBV5-8 - TRBJ2-1 19
CASSRFYEQYF TRBV25-1 once TRBJ2-7 11
CASSPAYEQYF TRBV5-8 - TRBJ2-7 11
CASTEAVNGEQFF TRBV28 - TRBJ2-1 13
CATSRNSPAGGLQETQYF TRBV15 few TRBJ2-5 18
CASSEWQGGNTEAFF TRBV2 - TRBJ1-1 15
CASSQDAGTNGNTIYF TRBV4-3 - TRBJ1-3 16
CASTGGASSYNEQFF TRBV5-4 - TRBJ2-1 15
CASSFGASGANVLTF TRBV13 - TRBJ2-6 15
CASRFDRGTDTQYF TRBV5-1 once TRBJ2-3 14
CSAQGARELFF TRBV20-1 - TRBJ2-2 11
CAIRQDLNTEAFF TRBV10-3 - TRBJ1-1 13
CASSVGSANYGYTF TRBV9 - TRBJ1-2 14
CASSLYDSGSPDTQYF TRBV5-8 - TRBJ2-3 16
CASSPGTGFDEQYF TRBV18 - TRBJ2-7 14
CASSFLAGVSEQYF TRBV27 - TRBJ2-7 14
CASRASGGHEQYF TRBV10-1 - TRBJ2-7 13